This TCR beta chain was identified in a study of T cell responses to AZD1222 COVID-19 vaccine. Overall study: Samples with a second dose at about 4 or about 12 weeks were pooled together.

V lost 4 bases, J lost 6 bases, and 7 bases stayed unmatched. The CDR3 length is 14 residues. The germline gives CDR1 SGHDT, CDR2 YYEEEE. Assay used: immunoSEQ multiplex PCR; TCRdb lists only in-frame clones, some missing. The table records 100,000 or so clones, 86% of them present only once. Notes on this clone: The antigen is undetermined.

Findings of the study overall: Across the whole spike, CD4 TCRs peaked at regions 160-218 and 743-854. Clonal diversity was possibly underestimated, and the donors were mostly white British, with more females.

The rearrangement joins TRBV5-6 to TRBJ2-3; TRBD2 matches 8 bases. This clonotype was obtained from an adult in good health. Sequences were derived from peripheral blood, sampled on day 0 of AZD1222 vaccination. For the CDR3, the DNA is TGTGCCAGCAGCCTCGGGGGGGCCAGGGATACGCAGTATTTT. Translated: CASSLGGARDTQYF.